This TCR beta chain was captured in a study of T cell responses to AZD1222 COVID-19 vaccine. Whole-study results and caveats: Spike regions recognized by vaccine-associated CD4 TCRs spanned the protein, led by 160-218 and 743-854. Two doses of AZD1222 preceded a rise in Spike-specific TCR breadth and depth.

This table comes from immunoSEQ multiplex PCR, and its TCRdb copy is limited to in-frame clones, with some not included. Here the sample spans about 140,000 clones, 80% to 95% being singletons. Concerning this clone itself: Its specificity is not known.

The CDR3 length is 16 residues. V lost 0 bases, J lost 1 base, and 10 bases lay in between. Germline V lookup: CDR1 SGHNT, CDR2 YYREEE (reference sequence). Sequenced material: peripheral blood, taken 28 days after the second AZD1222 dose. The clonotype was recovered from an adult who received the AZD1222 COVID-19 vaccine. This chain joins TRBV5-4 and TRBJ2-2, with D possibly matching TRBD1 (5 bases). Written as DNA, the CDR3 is TGTGCCAGCAGCTTGGGACAGAGTATGAACACCGGGGAGCTGTTTTTT. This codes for CASSLGQSMNTGELFF.